The 7 T cell receptor beta chains given below trace back to one sample, sequenced in a study of blood T cells in healthy people across ages. Then a second PCR, running about 6 to 12 cycles, was carried out with a sample-barcoded 5' primer and a J-beta primer mix. TCRdb recomputed calls from the 5' RACE reads with MiXCR, one row per CDR3 protein. Of 750,000 to 950,000 distinct CDR3 sequences listed, about 26% were seen once; the top ten hold 2.5% to 3.5%. This sample was shared with a second study, whose subject was T cells of mothers and their children.

The sequenced sample consisted of blood. These receptors originate from a boy younger than 18 in good health.

The chain combines TRBV15 with TRBJ2-7; D remains unclear. Trimming left V 0 bases short and J 4 bases short, with 13 bases between. The CDR3 totals 15 residues. The V gene's germline CDR1 is LNHNV and CDR2 YYDKDF (reference sequence). In DNA form, the CDR3 reads TGTGCCACCAGCAGAGATCGATTGGTCGCATACGAGCAGTACTTC. Its translation is CATSRDRLVAYEQYF. Supplemented by reference TRBV15 and TRBJ2-7, the full variable domain reads DAMVIQNPRYQVTQFGKPVTLSCSQTLNHNVMYWYQQKSSQAPKLLFHYYDKDFNNEADTPDNFQSRRPNTSFCFLDIRSPGLGDTAMYLCATSRDRLVAYEQYFGPGTRLTVT.

The rearrangement links TRBV30 to TRBJ2-1; D gene unclear. The CDR3 extends over 14 amino acids. V lost 5 bases and J 0 bases, leaving 11 bases between the germline ends. The germline CDR1 and CDR2 sequences are GTSNPN and SVGIG (reference sequence). The CDR3 sequence is CAWSSQVSYNEQFF. CDR3 sequence (DNA): TGTGCCTGGTCAAGTCAAGTCTCCTACAATGAGCAGTTCTTC.

The genes are TRBV3-1 and TRBJ1-6; D is unresolved. CDR1 is LGHDT, CDR2 YNNKEL, per germline (reference sequence). The CDR3 length is 15 residues. The V end lost 1 base, the J end lost 1 base, and 5 bases lay between the germline ends. The CDR3 is CASSQGASYNSPLHF. CDR3 DNA sequence: TGTGCCAGCAGCCAAGGCGCATCCTATAATTCACCCCTCCACTTT.

This clonotype was observed a handful of times. The rearrangement uses TRBV6-1 and TRBJ1-5, with D possibly matching TRBD1 (6 bases). Trimming left V 7 bases short and J 3 bases short, with 16 bases between. The CDR3 loop spans 15 amino acids. Germline V CDR1 and CDR2: MNHNS, SASEGT. Here the CDR3 reads CASTPIDRTNQPQHF. DNA of the CDR3: TGTGCCAGCACTCCCATCGACAGGACCAATCAGCCCCAGCATTTT.

Note on this clonotype: One end of the junction is discordant with germline, which a read error may explain. The CDR3 DNA reads TGTGCCAGCAGCATAGCGGGGGCAGGCCCCCAGGGGCAGTTCTTC. Translating gives CASSIAGAGPQGQFF. The chain carries TRBV7-9 and TRBJ2-1; 9 bases agree with TRBD2. The CDR3 has 15 residues. Germline V lookup: CDR1 SEHNR, CDR2 FQNEAQ (reference sequence).

This clonotype showed up just a few times. V gene TRBV6-1 combines with J gene TRBJ1-5; D uncertain. Deletions cut 6 bases from V and 3 bases from J, with 12 bases between. Germline CDR1 and CDR2: MNHNS and SASEGT. The CDR3 length is 14 residues. This chain's CDR3 is CASSLRGDNQPQHF. The CDR3 DNA is TGTGCCAGCAGCCTCCGCGGCGACAATCAGCCCCAGCATTTT.

This chain connects TRBV6-5 to TRBJ2-5; possible D gene TRBD2, 7 bases. The CDR3 has 14 amino acids. V lost 7 bases to trimming and J lost 7 bases, with 19 bases between them. Germline-derived CDR1 and CDR2 are MNHEY and SVGAGI. CDR3 amino acids: CASKGGGPSGTQYF. CDR3 coding DNA: TGTGCCAGCAAAGGCGGGGGCCCATCGGGGACCCAGTACTTC.